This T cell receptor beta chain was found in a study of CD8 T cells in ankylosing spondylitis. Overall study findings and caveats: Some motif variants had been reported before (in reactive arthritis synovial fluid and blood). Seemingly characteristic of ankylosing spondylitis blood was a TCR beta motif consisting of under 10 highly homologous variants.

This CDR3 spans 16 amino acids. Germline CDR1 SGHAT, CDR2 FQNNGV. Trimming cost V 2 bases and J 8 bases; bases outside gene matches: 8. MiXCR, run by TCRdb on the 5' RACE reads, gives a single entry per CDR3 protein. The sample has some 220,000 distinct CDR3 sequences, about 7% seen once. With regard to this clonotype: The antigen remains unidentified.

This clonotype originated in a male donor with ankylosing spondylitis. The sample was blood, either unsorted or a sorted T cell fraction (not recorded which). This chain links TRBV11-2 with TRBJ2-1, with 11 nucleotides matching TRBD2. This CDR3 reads CASSLNSGRALDEQFF. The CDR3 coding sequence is TGTGCCAGCAGCTTAAATAGCGGGAGGGCCCTCGATGAGCAGTTCTTC.